Listed below are T cell receptor beta chains from one sample, sequenced in a study of CD8 T cells in Susac syndrome. TCRdb reprocessed the immunoSEQ multiplex PCR reads with MiXCR, giving one entry per CDR3 protein. The data show about 300,000 distinct CDR3 sequences, approximately 85% seen once. Source material: CD8+ T cells from PBMCs. The receptor set was obtained from a human donor with multiple sclerosis. Each CDR3 is given with its conserved first and last residue. Fields, in order: V gene, D gene, clone size, J gene, CDR3 protein, CDR3 DNA. A D gene is named only where the DNA matches it firmly. The size entry is marked missing in some rows and otherwise reads once, few, many or a size class.

v_call: TRBV20-1; d_call: TRBD2; clone_size: few; j_call: TRBJ2-7; cdr3_aa: CSARGLAGWGTYEQYF; cdr3_nt: TGCAGTGCTAGGGGATTAGCGGGATGGGGGACCTACGAGCAGTACTTC
v_call: TRBV7-9; d_call: .; clone_size: .; j_call: TRBJ1-3; cdr3_aa: CASSFGQGTGNTIYF; cdr3_nt: TGTGCCAGCAGCTTTGGGCAGGGGACTGGAAACACCATATATTTT
v_call: TRBV5-4; d_call: .; clone_size: many; j_call: TRBJ1-2; cdr3_aa: CASSQEEGRIDGYTF; cdr3_nt: TGCGCCAGCAGCCAAGAGGAGGGGCGCATTGATGGCTACACCTTC
v_call: TRBV2; d_call: TRBD2; clone_size: .; j_call: TRBJ2-1; cdr3_aa: CASSDLNGGRVADEQFF; cdr3_nt: TGTGCCAGCAGTGACCTGAATGGCGGGAGAGTCGCCGATGAGCAGTTCTTC
v_call: TRBV27; d_call: .; clone_size: .; j_call: TRBJ1-2; cdr3_aa: CASSLSGVRNYGYTF; cdr3_nt: TGTGCCAGCAGTTTATCAGGGGTCAGGAACTATGGCTACACCTTC
v_call: TRBV6-4; d_call: TRBD2; clone_size: .; j_call: TRBJ2-3; cdr3_aa: CASSEGRESTDTQYF; cdr3_nt: TGTGCCAGCAGTGAGGGGCGGGAGAGCACAGATACGCAGTATTTT
v_call: TRBV30; d_call: TRBD2; clone_size: .; j_call: TRBJ2-7; cdr3_aa: CAWAGLAGLYEQHF; cdr3_nt: TGTGCCTGGGCCGGACTAGCGGGTTTGTACGAGCAGCACTTC
v_call: TRBV24-1; d_call: .; clone_size: once; j_call: TRBJ2-1; cdr3_aa: CATSDRTDLHYNEQFF; cdr3_nt: TGTGCCACCAGTGACCGGACAGACTTGCACTACAATGAGCAGTTCTTC
v_call: TRBV27; d_call: .; clone_size: .; j_call: TRBJ2-7; cdr3_aa: CASSLSGTGYEQYF; cdr3_nt: TGTGCCAGCAGTCTCTCCGGGACGGGCTACGAGCAGTACTTC
v_call: TRBV7-9; d_call: .; clone_size: .; j_call: TRBJ2-1; cdr3_aa: CASSLNNRQDEQFF; cdr3_nt: TGTGCCAGCAGCTTAAATAACCGACAGGATGAGCAGTTCTTC
v_call: TRBV6-5; d_call: .; clone_size: .; j_call: TRBJ2-1; cdr3_aa: CASSYIQTSYNEQFF; cdr3_nt: TGTGCCAGCAGTTACATCCAGACCTCCTACAATGAGCAGTTCTTC
v_call: TRBV7-9; d_call: TRBD1; clone_size: .; j_call: TRBJ2-5; cdr3_aa: CASSSDRVQETQYF; cdr3_nt: TGTGCCAGCAGCTCGGACAGGGTCCAAGAGACCCAGTACTTC
v_call: TRBV5-1; d_call: TRBD2; clone_size: .; j_call: TRBJ2-2; cdr3_aa: CASSLKRENTGELFF; cdr3_nt: TGCGCCAGCAGCCTTAAGCGGGAGAACACCGGGGAGCTGTTTTTT
v_call: TRBV7-9; d_call: TRBD1; clone_size: .; j_call: TRBJ1-2; cdr3_aa: CASSLADRAGYGYTF; cdr3_nt: TGTGCCAGCAGCTTAGCGGACAGGGCGGGTTATGGCTACACCTTC
v_call: TRBV4-3; d_call: .; clone_size: few; j_call: TRBJ1-4; cdr3_aa: CASSQVSAGWEKLFF; cdr3_nt: TGCGCCAGCAGCCAAGTCTCCGCAGGGTGGGAAAAACTGTTTTTT
v_call: TRBV4-3; d_call: .; clone_size: .; j_call: TRBJ1-5; cdr3_aa: CASSQDAGAYQPQHF; cdr3_nt: TGCGCCAGCAGCCAAGATGCGGGAGCGTATCAGCCCCAGCATTTT
v_call: TRBV20-1; d_call: .; clone_size: .; j_call: TRBJ2-7; cdr3_aa: CSARDERESSYEQYF; cdr3_nt: TGCAGTGCTAGAGATGAACGGGAGTCCTCCTACGAGCAGTACTTC
v_call: TRBV9; d_call: TRBD2; clone_size: .; j_call: TRBJ2-7; cdr3_aa: CASSFSGDNSYEQYF; cdr3_nt: TGTGCCAGCAGCTTTAGCGGGGACAATTCCTACGAGCAGTACTTC
v_call: TRBV4-1; d_call: .; clone_size: .; j_call: TRBJ2-3; cdr3_aa: CASSQGIRGGGTDTQYF; cdr3_nt: TGCGCCAGCAGCCAAGGGATAAGAGGGGGAGGCACAGATACGCAGTATTTT
v_call: TRBV20-1; d_call: .; clone_size: .; j_call: TRBJ1-1; cdr3_aa: CSARDKGRYTEAFF; cdr3_nt: TGCAGTGCTAGAGATAAGGGTCGGTACACTGAAGCTTTCTTT
v_call: TRBV28; d_call: TRBD2; clone_size: .; j_call: TRBJ2-5; cdr3_aa: CASGGRGVRVSLGAKETQYF; cdr3_nt: TGTGCCAGCGGAGGGCGGGGGGTTAGGGTCTCACTGGGGGCGAAAGAGACCCAGTACTTC
v_call: TRBV5-1; d_call: .; clone_size: .; j_call: TRBJ2-7; cdr3_aa: CASSLDRALSEQYF; cdr3_nt: TGCGCCAGCAGCTTGGACAGGGCCTTAAGCGAGCAGTACTTC
v_call: TRBV12-3/TRBV12-4; d_call: .; clone_size: once; j_call: TRBJ2-7; cdr3_aa: CASSVLLLLGEQYF; cdr3_nt: TGTGCCAGCAGTGTACTCCTGCTACTGGGCGAGCAGTACTTC
v_call: TRBV18; d_call: TRBD1; clone_size: .; j_call: TRBJ1-4; cdr3_aa: CASSPLLQGPNEKLFF; cdr3_nt: TGTGCCAGCTCACCGCTGCTACAGGGGCCAAATGAAAAACTGTTTTTT
v_call: TRBV29-1; d_call: .; clone_size: .; j_call: TRBJ2-1; cdr3_aa: CSVGDFNEQFF; cdr3_nt: TGCAGCGTTGGGGACTTCAATGAGCAGTTCTTC
v_call: TRBV19; d_call: .; clone_size: .; j_call: TRBJ2-7; cdr3_aa: CASGESYEQYF; cdr3_nt: TGTGCCAGTGGAGAGTCCTACGAGCAGTACTTC
v_call: TRBV4-3; d_call: .; clone_size: once; j_call: TRBJ2-7; cdr3_aa: CASSQDTSGGWGIYEQYF; cdr3_nt: TGCGCCAGCAGCCAAGATACCAGTGGGGGTTGGGGGATCTACGAGCAGTACTTC
v_call: TRBV7-4; d_call: .; clone_size: .; j_call: TRBJ1-1; cdr3_aa: CASSLREEPMNIEAFF; cdr3_nt: TGTGCCAGCAGCTTACGCGAGGAGCCGATGAACATTGAAGCTTTCTTT
v_call: TRBV13; d_call: TRBD2; clone_size: once; j_call: TRBJ2-7; cdr3_aa: CASSQLAGSSYEQYF; cdr3_nt: TGTGCCAGCAGCCAGCTAGCGGGATCCTCCTACGAGCAGTACTTC
v_call: TRBV5-4; d_call: .; clone_size: .; j_call: TRBJ2-5; cdr3_aa: CASSPGPRVVLQETQYF; cdr3_nt: TGTGCCAGCAGCCCTGGGCCGAGGGTAGTACTCCAAGAGACCCAGTACTTC
v_call: TRBV6-5; d_call: .; clone_size: .; j_call: TRBJ2-2; cdr3_aa: CASSQRGGTGELFF; cdr3_nt: TGTGCCAGCAGTCAGAGAGGGGGCACCGGGGAGCTGTTTTTT
v_call: TRBV12-3/TRBV12-4; d_call: .; clone_size: .; j_call: TRBJ2-1; cdr3_aa: CASRGPLMDEQFF; cdr3_nt: TGTGCCAGCCGGGGGCCGTTAATGGATGAGCAGTTCTTC
v_call: TRBV6-5; d_call: .; clone_size: .; j_call: TRBJ1-1; cdr3_aa: CASSYSVTGNMNTEAFF; cdr3_nt: TGTGCCAGCAGTTACTCGGTGACGGGGAACATGAACACTGAAGCTTTCTTT
v_call: TRBV19; d_call: .; clone_size: .; j_call: TRBJ2-7; cdr3_aa: CASSPGTAPYEQYF; cdr3_nt: TGTGCCAGTAGTCCGGGGACTGCTCCCTACGAGCAGTACTTC
v_call: TRBV5-1; d_call: .; clone_size: .; j_call: TRBJ1-2; cdr3_aa: CASRADGIYGYTF; cdr3_nt: TGCGCCAGCAGAGCTGACGGTATCTATGGCTACACCTTC
v_call: TRBV2; d_call: .; clone_size: .; j_call: TRBJ1-2; cdr3_aa: CASSVGRYYGYTF; cdr3_nt: TGTGCCAGCAGTGTCGGAAGATACTATGGCTACACCTTC
v_call: TRBV5-1; d_call: .; clone_size: .; j_call: TRBJ2-3; cdr3_aa: CASSLYWLIHTQYF; cdr3_nt: TGCGCCAGCAGCCTTTATTGGCTCATTCATACGCAGTATTTT
v_call: TRBV13; d_call: .; clone_size: .; j_call: TRBJ1-1; cdr3_aa: CASSLGRAAEAFF; cdr3_nt: TGTGCCAGCAGCTTAGGCAGGGCGGCTGAAGCTTTCTTT
v_call: TRBV19; d_call: .; clone_size: once; j_call: TRBJ1-1; cdr3_aa: CASSIMGTEAFF; cdr3_nt: TGTGCCAGTAGTATAATGGGCACTGAAGCTTTCTTT
v_call: TRBV15; d_call: .; clone_size: .; j_call: TRBJ2-7; cdr3_aa: CATSTLSGRGYEQYF; cdr3_nt: TGTGCCACCAGCACTTTATCAGGCAGGGGCTACGAGCAGTACTTC
v_call: TRBV7-9; d_call: .; clone_size: .; j_call: TRBJ2-1; cdr3_aa: CASSWPVGSSYNEQFF; cdr3_nt: TGTGCCAGCAGCTGGCCCGTCGGCAGCTCCTACAATGAGCAGTTCTTC
v_call: TRBV19; d_call: TRBD2; clone_size: .; j_call: TRBJ2-7; cdr3_aa: CASSIGEGYSYEQYF; cdr3_nt: TGTGCCAGTAGTATAGGGGAGGGGTACTCCTACGAGCAGTACTTC
v_call: TRBV19; d_call: TRBD1; clone_size: .; j_call: TRBJ2-5; cdr3_aa: CASSPDRDQETQYF; cdr3_nt: TGTGCCAGTAGTCCCGACAGGGACCAAGAGACCCAGTACTTC
v_call: TRBV6-5; d_call: .; clone_size: few; j_call: TRBJ2-5; cdr3_aa: CASSYSLPGGRGTQYF; cdr3_nt: TGTGCCAGCAGTTATTCTTTGCCCGGGGGAAGGGGGACCCAGTACTTC
v_call: TRBV28; d_call: .; clone_size: .; j_call: TRBJ2-1; cdr3_aa: CASSLSGLKGTSYNEQFF; cdr3_nt: TGTGCCAGCAGTTTATCGGGGCTGAAGGGTACCTCCTACAATGAGCAGTTCTTC
v_call: TRBV6-1; d_call: TRBD2; clone_size: .; j_call: TRBJ2-5; cdr3_aa: CASRVLAGGPSETQYF; cdr3_nt: TGTGCCAGCAGAGTACTAGCGGGAGGGCCATCAGAGACCCAGTACTTC
v_call: TRBV19; d_call: TRBD2; clone_size: .; j_call: TRBJ2-3; cdr3_aa: CASSPEREGWDTQYF; cdr3_nt: TGTGCCAGTAGTCCCGAGCGGGAAGGTTGGGATACGCAGTATTTT
v_call: TRBV15; d_call: TRBD1; clone_size: once; j_call: TRBJ2-1; cdr3_aa: CATSADRVDEQFF; cdr3_nt: TGTGCCACCAGCGCCGACAGGGTGGATGAGCAGTTCTTC
v_call: TRBV20-1; d_call: .; clone_size: .; j_call: TRBJ1-5; cdr3_aa: CSADPRGSDSNQPQHF; cdr3_nt: TGCAGTGCTGACCCCCGGGGTTCTGATAGCAATCAGCCCCAGCATTTT
v_call: TRBV28; d_call: .; clone_size: .; j_call: TRBJ2-7; cdr3_aa: CASSLLQGSIYEQYF; cdr3_nt: TGTGCCAGCAGTTTATTGCAGGGCAGCATCTACGAGCAGTACTTC
v_call: TRBV9; d_call: .; clone_size: .; j_call: TRBJ1-1; cdr3_aa: CASSARQVDTEAFF; cdr3_nt: TGTGCCAGCAGCGCCCGACAGGTCGACACTGAAGCTTTCTTT
v_call: TRBV27; d_call: TRBD1; clone_size: .; j_call: TRBJ2-2; cdr3_aa: CASTTGTGVTGELFF; cdr3_nt: TGTGCCAGCACGACCGGGACAGGGGTCACCGGGGAGCTGTTTTTT
v_call: TRBV18; d_call: TRBD1; clone_size: .; j_call: TRBJ2-2; cdr3_aa: CASSPWTDRGLPGELFF; cdr3_nt: TGTGCCAGCTCACCTTGGACTGACAGGGGCCTTCCCGGGGAGCTGTTTTTT
v_call: TRBV4-3; d_call: .; clone_size: .; j_call: TRBJ2-1; cdr3_aa: CASSHPYRGLGIGEQFF; cdr3_nt: TGCGCCAGCAGCCATCCATACCGGGGCCTGGGCATAGGTGAGCAGTTCTTC
v_call: TRBV7-9; d_call: .; clone_size: .; j_call: TRBJ2-1; cdr3_aa: CASSLGSGVDEQFF; cdr3_nt: TGTGCCAGCAGCTTAGGGTCGGGGGTCGATGAGCAGTTCTTC
v_call: TRBV20-1; d_call: .; clone_size: .; j_call: TRBJ2-7; cdr3_aa: CSARDGAEFYEQYF; cdr3_nt: TGCAGTGCTAGAGATGGCGCGGAGTTCTACGAGCAGTACTTC